These 26 T cell receptor beta chains were all obtained from the same sample, sequenced in a study of blood T cell repertoires in COVID-19. Produced via immunoSEQ multiplex PCR; TCRdb's table is partial and in-frame only. The table lists 300,000 to 400,000 clones, around nine tenths of them singletons. The sequenced sample consisted of peripheral blood. The source is a woman in her forties or fifties with active or convalescent COVID-19.

The rearrangement links TRBV7-6 to TRBJ2-3, with D possibly being TRBD1 (6 bases). From germline, CDR1 is SGHVS and CDR2 FNYEAQ. The CDR3 is 15 amino acids. The V and J ends lost 7 bases and 0 bases respectively, with 14 bases between them. CDR3: CASTITQGSTDTQYF. The CDR3 DNA is TGTGCCAGCACCATAACGCAGGGGAGCACAGATACGCAGTATTTT.

V is TRBV11-3 and J is TRBJ2-3; D is perhaps TRBD1 (5 bases). The germline gives CDR1 SGHNT, CDR2 YENEEA. V lost 5 bases and J 6 bases, leaving 12 bases between the germline ends. The CDR3 has 13 amino acids. DNA for the CDR3: TGTGCCAGCAGCGTACTCTCAGGGGATACGCAGTATTTT. It encodes CASSVLSGDTQYF.

This sequence joins TRBV5-1 and TRBJ1-1; D gene uncertain. The germline gives CDR1 SGHRS, CDR2 YFSETQ. Trimming removed 0 bases from V and 2 bases from J, with 14 bases in between. This CDR3 is 16 amino acids long. The CDR3 sequence is CASSLVGGRGNTEAFF. The DNA of the CDR3 is TGCGCCAGCAGCTTGGTGGGAGGGAGAGGAAACACTGAAGCTTTCTTT.

CDR3 nucleotide sequence: TGTGCCAGCAGCCGGACAGCTTCCATGAACACTGAAGCTTTCTTT. This translates into CASSRTASMNTEAFF. J is TRBJ1-1 and V is TRBV9; a weak D match, TRBD1 (6 bases). The CDR3 runs 15 residues. Trimming took off 4 bases at V and 0 bases at J, with 13 bases between the two ends. Germline CDR1 SGDLS, CDR2 YYNGEE.

The count of this clone is one. The V call is TRBV27, the J call TRBJ2-1; a weak D match, TRBD2 (6 bases). The CDR3 totals 16 residues. Germline assignment: CDR1 MNHEY and CDR2 SMNVEV (reference sequence). V was shortened by 5 bases and J by 0 bases, with 14 bases between the two germline ends. The CDR3 region is CASSRAGTPSYNEQFF. The DNA of the CDR3 is TGTGCCAGCAGTCGGGCCGGGACTCCCTCCTACAATGAGCAGTTCTTC.

This clone showed up just once. CDR3 DNA sequence: TGTGCCAGCAGCGTACGCGGGAGTGTCACAGATACGCAGTATTTT. This gives the protein CASSVRGSVTDTQYF. The chain carries TRBV9 and TRBJ2-3; 7 bases are shared with TRBD2. Germline V gene data show CDR1 as SGDLS and CDR2 as YYNGEE. Unmatched junction bases numbered 4, after V lost 1 base and J lost 2 bases. There are 15 residues in the CDR3.

The rearrangement joins TRBV7-3 to TRBJ2-3; 13 bases are a match to TRBD2. CDR3 size: 16 residues. Trimming removed 5 bases from V and 5 bases from J; junction bases left unmatched: 7. Germline V gene sequence: CDR1 SGHTA, CDR2 FQGTGA. The CDR3 reads CASSPGTSGNLDTQYF. The CDR3 DNA reads TGTGCCAGCAGCCCAGGGACTAGCGGGAATTTAGATACGCAGTATTTT.

This clone has just one count. This chain uses TRBV18 with TRBJ2-5; 8 bases are a match to TRBD1. The CDR3 is 15 amino acids. Germline assignment: CDR1 KGHSH and CDR2 LQKENI. Trimming took 0 bases from V and 2 from J; bases not matched to a gene: 2. CDR3 protein: CASSPPRTGQETQYF. The CDR3 DNA sequence: TGTGCCAGCTCACCACCGAGGACAGGGCAAGAGACCCAGTACTTC.

This chain connects TRBV7-2 to TRBJ2-2; D ambiguous. The CDR3 covers 16 residues. The germline V and J ends were trimmed by 0 bases and 5 bases, with 13 bases remaining between them. Looked up from germline, CDR1 is SGHTA and CDR2 is FQGNSA. This CDR3 is CASSLALVELTGELFF. The DNA for the CDR3 is TGTGCCAGCAGCTTAGCGCTGGTGGAGTTAACCGGGGAGCTGTTTTTT.

The chain couples TRBV11-3 to TRBJ2-2; 8 bases map to TRBD1. The CDR3 runs to 16 residues. CDR1 SGHNT and CDR2 YENEEA come from the germline V gene. The V segment lost 3 bases and the J segment 2 bases; nucleotides outside the gene matches: 5. CDR3 nucleotides: TGTGCCAGCAGCTTCAGGGGGCCTCCCAACACCGGGGAGCTGTTTTTT. The encoded protein is CASSFRGPPNTGELFF.

The chain links TRBV15 to TRBJ1-1; D perhaps matches TRBD1 (5 bases). The germline V gene encodes CDR1 LNHNV and CDR2 YYDKDF (reference sequence). This CDR3 contains 19 residues. The V end was cut by 0 bases, the J end by 7 bases, with 27 bases between. CDR3 nucleotides: TGTGCCACCAGCAGAGATCGACGAGCTTCTGTTCCGGGGGACCTTGAAGCTTTCTTT. Amino acids: CATSRDRRASVPGDLEAFF.

The V and J genes are TRBV2 and TRBJ1-1, with 8 bases matching TRBD1. CDR1 and CDR2 (germline): SNHLY, FYNNEI. The V gene end was trimmed by 6 bases and the J gene end by 7 bases; junction bases not matched to a gene: 10. This CDR3 is 14 amino acids long. The CDR3 DNA follows: TGTGCCAGCAGCTCCTTAGGACAGGGAGGTGAAGCTTTCTTT. Its protein is CASSSLGQGGEAFF.

The chain recombines TRBV27 with TRBJ1-1; 7 bases fit TRBD1. The CDR3 has 20 amino acids. Germline V gives CDR1 MNHEY, CDR2 SMNVEV (reference sequence). With V trimmed by 2 bases and J by 0 bases, 18 bases remained unmatched. This chain's CDR3 is CASSLSAGGDLINMNTEAFF. The CDR3 coding sequence is TGTGCCAGCAGTTTAAGTGCAGGGGGTGATCTTATAAACATGAACACTGAAGCTTTCTTT.

This chain links TRBV5-1 with TRBJ2-7, with D maybe TRBD2 (6 bases). Looked up from germline, CDR1 is SGHRS and CDR2 is YFSETQ. This CDR3 comprises 15 residues. V lost 2 bases and J lost 0, with 12 bases in between. In DNA form, the CDR3 reads TGCGCCAGCAGCTTTTCGGGAGTCCACTCCTACGAGCAGTACTTC. Translating it yields CASSFSGVHSYEQYF.

The chain employs TRBV3-1 (or the pseudogene TRBV3-2) and TRBJ2-3; 7 bases agree with TRBD2. The CDR3 covers 16 residues. CDR1 and CDR2 (germline): LGHDT, YNNKEL (reference sequence). Germline trimming cut 3 bases from V and 4 bases from J; bases unmatched to any gene: 10. CDR3 amino acids: CASSHRIPGLADTQYF. CDR3 DNA sequence: TGTGCCAGCAGCCACCGAATCCCCGGACTAGCAGATACGCAGTATTTT.

V gene TRBV7-9 combines with J gene TRBJ2-2; a weak D match, TRBD2 (5 bases). There are 14 residues in the CDR3. Looked up from germline, CDR1 is SEHNR and CDR2 is FQNEAQ (reference sequence). The V end lost 3 bases, the J end lost 4 bases, and 9 bases lay between the germline ends. The CDR3 DNA reads as TGTGCCAGCAGCTTGAGGGAAGGCACCGGGGAGCTGTTTTTT. Its protein product is CASSLREGTGELFF. The variable domain in full, completed from reference TRBV7-9 and TRBJ2-2, reads DTGVSQNPRHKITKRGQNVTFRCDPISEHNRLYWYRQTLGQGPEFLTYFQNEAQLEKSRLLSDRFSAERPKGSFSTLEIQRTEQGDSAMYLCASSLREGTGELFFGEGSRLTVL.

The CDR3 nucleotides are TGTGCCAGTAGTACCGGGACACATACTAACTATGGCTACACCTTC. Translating gives CASSTGTHTNYGYTF. The chain is built from TRBV19 and TRBJ1-2; D is perhaps TRBD1 (6 bases). Trimming left V 4 bases short and J 0 bases short, with 12 bases between. The CDR3 is made up of 15 amino acids. Germline CDR1 and CDR2: LNHDA and SQIVND (reference sequence).

This clone was detected once. The rearrangement joins TRBV18 to TRBJ2-1, with 9 bases lining up with TRBD2. The V segment lost 5 bases and the J segment 4 bases; nucleotides outside the gene matches: 12. This CDR3 is built from 17 residues. Germline assignment: CDR1 KGHSH and CDR2 LQKENI. This CDR3 is CASSTQTSGSPYNEQFF. The CDR3 DNA sequence: TGTGCCAGCTCAACCCAGACTAGCGGATCACCTTACAATGAGCAGTTCTTC.

The gene calls are TRBV5-1 and TRBJ1-1, with D unresolved. Trimming pared 0 bases from V and 4 bases from J, leaving 7 bases between. This CDR3 is built from 13 residues. In germline, CDR1 is SGHRS, CDR2 YFSETQ. The CDR3 loop is CASSLDGGTEAFF. The CDR3, as DNA: TGCGCCAGCAGCTTGGATGGCGGCACTGAAGCTTTCTTT.

The chain has TRBV19 and TRBJ1-1; 7 positions match TRBD1. CDR1 is LNHDA and CDR2 is SQIVND in the germline V gene (reference sequence). J gave up 3 bases and V 7 bases, and 17 bases lay outside the gene matches. The CDR3 sequence is 17 residues long. Here the CDR3 reads CASIQPGGGHLYTEAFF. The CDR3 bases are TGTGCCAGTATCCAACCTGGAGGGGGCCACCTCTACACTGAAGCTTTCTTT.

The chain joins TRBV19 to TRBJ1-1; 7 positions match TRBD1. After removal of 5 bases from V and 7 bases from J, the junction contained 19 bases not matched to a gene. Germline V gene sequence: CDR1 LNHDA, CDR2 SQIVND (reference sequence). This CDR3 region has 17 residues. The CDR3: CASSWRLGGGEPIEAFF. Here the CDR3 DNA reads TGTGCCAGTAGTTGGCGGCTAGGGGGCGGGGAGCCAATTGAAGCTTTCTTT.

This clone was observed once. The chain has TRBV3-1 (or the pseudogene TRBV3-2) and TRBJ2-7; 7 nucleotides align to TRBD1. With 4 bases clipped from V and 5 bases from J, the junction kept 8 bases outside the gene matches. Germline-derived CDR1 and CDR2 are LGHDT and YNNKEL (reference sequence). The CDR3 spans 14 residues. The CDR3 bases are TGTGCCAGCAGCCCGCCGACAGGGCCGGACGAGCAGTACTTC. Residues: CASSPPTGPDEQYF.

This clone was observed a handful of times. The rearrangement uses TRBV5-1 and TRBJ2-7, with 7 positions matching TRBD2. With 2 bases clipped from V and 6 bases from J, the junction kept 5 bases outside the gene matches. The CDR3 contains 13 residues. Germline lookup yields CDR1 SGHRS and CDR2 YFSETQ. The chain's CDR3 is CASSLTGTTEQYF. In DNA, the CDR3 is TGCGCCAGCAGCTTAACCGGGACTACCGAGCAGTACTTC.

The chain employs TRBV13 and TRBJ1-6; D unclear. Germline-derived CDR1 and CDR2 are PRHDT and FYEKMQ (reference sequence). The CDR3 totals 16 residues. The V and J ends lost 5 bases and 0 bases respectively, with 11 bases between them. Written as DNA, the CDR3 is TGTGCCAGCAGCGAAACGGGGAGCTCCTATAATTCACCCCTCCACTTT. Its translation is CASSETGSSYNSPLHF.

The chain couples TRBV19 to TRBJ2-1; 7 bases match TRBD1. Germline-derived CDR1 and CDR2 are LNHDA and SQIVND (reference sequence). The J segment lost 5 bases and the V segment lost 7 bases, leaving 8 bases of the junction unmatched. The CDR3 has 14 residues. The CDR3 region has the DNA TGTGCCAGTAAGCCCGGGACAGAGAACAATGAGCAGTTCTTC. Translating it yields CASKPGTENNEQFF.

This clone has a handful of counts. This chain joins TRBV10-3 and TRBJ2-2; tentatively, D is TRBD2 (5 bases). V was trimmed by 10 bases and J by 7 bases, leaving 13 bases between them. Germline V gene sequence: CDR1 ENHRY, CDR2 SYGVKD. This CDR3 has 12 residues. CDR3 sequence reads: CATYGGYGELFF. CDR3 sequence (DNA): TGTGCCACCTACGGCGGGTACGGGGAGCTGTTTTTT.